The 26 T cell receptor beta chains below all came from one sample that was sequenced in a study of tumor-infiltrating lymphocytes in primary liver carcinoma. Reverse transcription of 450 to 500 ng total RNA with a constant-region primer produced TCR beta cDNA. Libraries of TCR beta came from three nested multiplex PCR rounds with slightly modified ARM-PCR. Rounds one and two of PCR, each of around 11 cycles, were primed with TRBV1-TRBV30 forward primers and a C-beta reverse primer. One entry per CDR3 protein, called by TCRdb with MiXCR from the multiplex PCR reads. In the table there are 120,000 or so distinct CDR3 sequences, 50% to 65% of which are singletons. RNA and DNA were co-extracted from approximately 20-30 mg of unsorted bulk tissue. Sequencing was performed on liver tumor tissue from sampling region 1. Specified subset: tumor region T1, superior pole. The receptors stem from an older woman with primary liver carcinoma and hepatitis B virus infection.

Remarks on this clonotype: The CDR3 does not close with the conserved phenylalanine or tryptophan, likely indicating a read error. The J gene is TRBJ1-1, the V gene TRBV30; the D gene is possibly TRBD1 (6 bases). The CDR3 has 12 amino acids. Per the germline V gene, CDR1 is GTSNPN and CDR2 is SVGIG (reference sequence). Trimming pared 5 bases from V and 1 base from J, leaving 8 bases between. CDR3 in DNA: TGTGCCTGGGGACAGACGAACACTGAAGCTTTCCTT. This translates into CAWGQTNTEAFL.

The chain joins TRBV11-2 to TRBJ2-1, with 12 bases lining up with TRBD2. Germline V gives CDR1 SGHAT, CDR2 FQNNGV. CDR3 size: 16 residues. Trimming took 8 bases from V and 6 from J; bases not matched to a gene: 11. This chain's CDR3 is CASYLLTSGSFNEQFF. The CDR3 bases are TGTGCCAGCTACTTATTGACTAGCGGGAGTTTCAATGAGCAGTTCTTC.

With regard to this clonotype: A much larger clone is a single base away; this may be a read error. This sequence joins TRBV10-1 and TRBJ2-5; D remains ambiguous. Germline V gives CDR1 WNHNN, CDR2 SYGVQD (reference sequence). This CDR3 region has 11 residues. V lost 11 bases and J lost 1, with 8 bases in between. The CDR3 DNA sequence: TGCGCCTTGGTGACCCAAGAGACCCAGTACTTC. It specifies CALVTQETQYF.

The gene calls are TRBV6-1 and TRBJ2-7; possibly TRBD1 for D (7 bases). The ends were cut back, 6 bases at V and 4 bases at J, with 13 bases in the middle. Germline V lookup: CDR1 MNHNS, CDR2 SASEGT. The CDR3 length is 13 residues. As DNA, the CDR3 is TGTGCCAGCAGGACAGGGAGGTCTTACGAGCAGTACTTC. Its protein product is CASRTGRSYEQYF.

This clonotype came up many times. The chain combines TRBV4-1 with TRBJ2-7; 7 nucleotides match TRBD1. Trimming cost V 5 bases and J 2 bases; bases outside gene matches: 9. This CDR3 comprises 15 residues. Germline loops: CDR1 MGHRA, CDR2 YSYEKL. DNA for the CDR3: TGCGCCAGCAGCTATAACTACAGGGGACCCTACGAGCAGTACTTC. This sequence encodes CASSYNYRGPYEQYF.

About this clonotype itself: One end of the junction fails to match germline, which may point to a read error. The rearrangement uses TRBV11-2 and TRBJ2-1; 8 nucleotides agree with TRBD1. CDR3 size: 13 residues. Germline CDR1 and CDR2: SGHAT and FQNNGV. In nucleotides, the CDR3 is TGCGCCAGCAGCTTAGACAGGGGCGGTGGGCAGTTCTTC. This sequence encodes CASSLDRGGGQFF.

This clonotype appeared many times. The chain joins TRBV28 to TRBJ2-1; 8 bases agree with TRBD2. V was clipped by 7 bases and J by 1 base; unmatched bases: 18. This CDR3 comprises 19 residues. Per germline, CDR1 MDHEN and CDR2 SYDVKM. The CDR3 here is CASTNVPLLAGKSYNEQFF. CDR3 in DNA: TGTGCCAGCACCAACGTACCCCTCCTAGCGGGTAAATCCTACAATGAGCAGTTCTTC.

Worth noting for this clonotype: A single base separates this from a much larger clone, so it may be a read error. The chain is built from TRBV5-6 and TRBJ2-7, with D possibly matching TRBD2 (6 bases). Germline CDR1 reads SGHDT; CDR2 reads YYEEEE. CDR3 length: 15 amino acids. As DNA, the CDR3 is TGTGTCAGCAGCTTGGGGATGGGGGGAAGCTACGAGCAGTACTTC. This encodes CVSSLGMGGSYEQYF.

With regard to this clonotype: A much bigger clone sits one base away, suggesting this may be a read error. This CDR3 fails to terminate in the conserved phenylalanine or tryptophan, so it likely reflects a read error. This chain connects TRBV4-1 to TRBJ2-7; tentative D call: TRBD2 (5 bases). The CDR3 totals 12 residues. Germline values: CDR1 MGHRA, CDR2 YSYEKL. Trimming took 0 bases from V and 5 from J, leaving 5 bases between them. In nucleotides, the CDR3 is TGCGCCAGCAGCCAAGACGGGAACGAGCAGTACTTA. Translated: CASSQDGNEQYL.

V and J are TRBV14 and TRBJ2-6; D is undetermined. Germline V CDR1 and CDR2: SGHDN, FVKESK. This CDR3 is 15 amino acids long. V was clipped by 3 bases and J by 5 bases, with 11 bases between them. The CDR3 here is CASSQIGTWANVLTF. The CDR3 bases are TGTGCCAGCAGCCAGATAGGAACCTGGGCCAACGTCCTGACTTTC.

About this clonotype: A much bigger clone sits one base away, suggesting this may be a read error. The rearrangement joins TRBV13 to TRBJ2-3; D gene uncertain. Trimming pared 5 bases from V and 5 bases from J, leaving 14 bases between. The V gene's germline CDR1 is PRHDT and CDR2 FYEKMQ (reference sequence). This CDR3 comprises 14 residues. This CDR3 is CASSAGFLGDTQYF. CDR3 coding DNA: TGTGCCAGCAGCGCCGGGTTCTTGGGAGATACGCAGTATTTT.

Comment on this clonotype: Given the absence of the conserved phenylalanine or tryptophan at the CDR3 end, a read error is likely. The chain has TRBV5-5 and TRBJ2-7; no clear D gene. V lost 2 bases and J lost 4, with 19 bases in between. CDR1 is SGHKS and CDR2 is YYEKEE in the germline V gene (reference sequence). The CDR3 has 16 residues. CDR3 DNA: TGTGCCAGCAGCTTAGGTCCGGTCAGTCGAACTTACGAGCAGTACTTA. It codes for CASSLGPVSRTYEQYL.

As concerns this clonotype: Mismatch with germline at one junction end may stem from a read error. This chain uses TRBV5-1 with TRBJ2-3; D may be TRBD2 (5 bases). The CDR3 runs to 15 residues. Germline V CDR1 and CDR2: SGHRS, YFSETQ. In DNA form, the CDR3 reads TGCGCCGGCAGCTTGGGCTCAAGGACTACAGATACGCAGTATTTT. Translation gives CAGSLGSRTTDTQYF. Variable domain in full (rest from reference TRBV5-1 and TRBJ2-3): KAGVTQTPRYLIKTRGQQVTLSCSPISGHRSVSWYQQTPGQGLQFLFEYFSETQRNKGNFPGRFSGRQFSNSRSEMNVSTLELGDSALYLCAGSLGSRTTDTQYFGPGTRLTVL.

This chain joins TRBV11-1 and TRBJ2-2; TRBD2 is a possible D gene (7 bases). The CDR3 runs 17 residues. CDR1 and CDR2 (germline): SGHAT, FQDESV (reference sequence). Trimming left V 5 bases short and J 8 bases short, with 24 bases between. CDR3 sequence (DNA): TGTGCCAGCAGCCCGGAAGGGGGGGAGGCTAAGACTGGGGAGCTGTTTTTT. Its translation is CASSPEGGEAKTGELFF.

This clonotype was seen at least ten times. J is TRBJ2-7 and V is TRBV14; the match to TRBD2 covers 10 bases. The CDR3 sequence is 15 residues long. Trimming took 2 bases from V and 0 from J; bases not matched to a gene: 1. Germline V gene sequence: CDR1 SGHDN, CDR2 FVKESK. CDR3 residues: CASSQTSGDSYEQYF. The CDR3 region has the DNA TGTGCCAGCAGCCAAACTAGCGGGGACTCCTACGAGCAGTACTTC.

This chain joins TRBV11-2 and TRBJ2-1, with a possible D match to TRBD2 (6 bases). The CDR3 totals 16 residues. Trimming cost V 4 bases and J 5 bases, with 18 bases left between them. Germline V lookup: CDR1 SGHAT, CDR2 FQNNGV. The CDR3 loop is CASSSEWHGTHNEQFF. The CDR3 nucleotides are TGTGCCAGCAGCTCAGAGTGGCATGGGACTCACAATGAGCAGTTCTTC.

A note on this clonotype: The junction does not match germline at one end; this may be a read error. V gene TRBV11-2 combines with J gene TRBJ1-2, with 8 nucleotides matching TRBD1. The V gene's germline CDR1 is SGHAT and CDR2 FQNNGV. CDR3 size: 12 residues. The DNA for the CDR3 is TGTGCCATCAGCGGACAGGGTTGGGGCTACACCTTC. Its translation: CAISGQGWGYTF.

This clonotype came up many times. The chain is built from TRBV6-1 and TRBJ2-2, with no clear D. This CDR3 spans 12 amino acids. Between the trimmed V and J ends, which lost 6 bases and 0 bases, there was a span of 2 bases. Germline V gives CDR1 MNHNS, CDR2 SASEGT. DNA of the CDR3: TGTGCCAGCAGCCCGAACACCGGGGAGCTGTTTTTT. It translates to CASSPNTGELFF.

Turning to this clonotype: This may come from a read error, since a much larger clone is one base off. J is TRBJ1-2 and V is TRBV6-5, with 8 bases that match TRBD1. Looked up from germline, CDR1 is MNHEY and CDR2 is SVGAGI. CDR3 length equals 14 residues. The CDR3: CAGSYADRADGYTF. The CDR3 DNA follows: TGTGCCGGCAGTTACGCGGACAGGGCGGATGGCTACACCTTC.

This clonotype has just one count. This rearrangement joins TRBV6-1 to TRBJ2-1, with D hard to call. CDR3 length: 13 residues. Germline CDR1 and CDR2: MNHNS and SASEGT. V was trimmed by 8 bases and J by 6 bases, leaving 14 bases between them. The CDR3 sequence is CASRLGSLNEQFF. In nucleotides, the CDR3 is TGTGCCAGCCGCCTAGGTTCGCTCAATGAGCAGTTCTTC.

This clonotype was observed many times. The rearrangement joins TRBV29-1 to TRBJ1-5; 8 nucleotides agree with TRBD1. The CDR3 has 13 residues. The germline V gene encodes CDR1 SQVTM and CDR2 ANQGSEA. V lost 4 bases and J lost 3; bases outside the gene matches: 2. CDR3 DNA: TGCAGCGTTGGGACAGGGTACAATCAGCCCCAGCATTTT. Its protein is CSVGTGYNQPQHF.

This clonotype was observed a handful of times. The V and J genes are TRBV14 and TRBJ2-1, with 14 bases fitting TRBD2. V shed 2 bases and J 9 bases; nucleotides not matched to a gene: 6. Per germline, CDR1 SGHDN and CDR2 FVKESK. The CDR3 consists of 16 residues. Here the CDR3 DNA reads TGTGCCAGCAGCCAACTGGGACTAGCGGGAGCGGGTGAGCAGTTCTTC. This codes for CASSQLGLAGAGEQFF.

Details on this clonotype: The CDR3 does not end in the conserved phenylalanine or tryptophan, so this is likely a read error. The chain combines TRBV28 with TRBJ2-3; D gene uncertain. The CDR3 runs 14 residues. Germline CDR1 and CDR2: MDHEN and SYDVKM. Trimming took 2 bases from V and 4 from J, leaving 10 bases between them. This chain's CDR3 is CASSLEATADTQYY. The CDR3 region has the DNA TGTGCCAGCAGTTTAGAAGCGACGGCAGATACGCAGTATTAT.

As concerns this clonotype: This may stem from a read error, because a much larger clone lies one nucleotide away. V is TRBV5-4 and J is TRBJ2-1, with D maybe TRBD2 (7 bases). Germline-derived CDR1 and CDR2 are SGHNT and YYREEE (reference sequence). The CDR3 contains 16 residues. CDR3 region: CVSSLGGQSSYNEQFF. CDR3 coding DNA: TGTGTCAGCAGCTTGGGGGGGCAGAGCTCCTACAATGAGCAGTTCTTC. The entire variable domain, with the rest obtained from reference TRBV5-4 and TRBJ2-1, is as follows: ETGVTQSPTHLIKTRGQQVTLRCSSQSGHNTVSWYQQALGQGPQFIFQYYREEENGRGNFPPRFSGLQFPNYSSELNVNALELDDSALYLCVSSLGGQSSYNEQFFGPGTRLTVL.

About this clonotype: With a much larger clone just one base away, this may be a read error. The DNA of the CDR3 is TGCAGCGTTCTGGGACAGCCGAACACTGAAGCTTTCTTT. Translating gives CSVLGQPNTEAFF. The chain couples TRBV29-1 to TRBJ1-1; TRBD1 agrees at 7 bases. Germline CDR1 is SQVTM and CDR2 is ANQGSEA. Trimming at V came to 5 bases and at J to 1 base, leaving 4 bases not matched to a gene. This CDR3 spans 13 amino acids.

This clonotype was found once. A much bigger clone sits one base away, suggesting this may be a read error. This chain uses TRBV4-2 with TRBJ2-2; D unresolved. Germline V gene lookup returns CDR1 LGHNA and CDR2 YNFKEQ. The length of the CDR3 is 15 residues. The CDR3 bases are TGTGCCAGCAGCCCCGAGACGGCGAAGACCGGGGAGCTGTTTTTT. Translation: CASSPETAKTGELFF.